This TCR beta chain was sequenced during a study of response to subunit inactivated influenza vaccine. Notes on this clonotype: Its specificity is not known.

Study-wide points: Authors suggested each seasonal flu vaccination may recruit only limited numbers of new T cells.

V gave up 4 bases and J gave up 0 bases, with 10 bases separating them. Germline CDR1 SGHRS, CDR2 YFSETQ. There are 15 residues in the CDR3. TCRdb reanalysed the RT-PCR reads using MiXCR and keeps one entry per CDR3 protein. The sample holds around 480,000 distinct CDR3 sequences, about 17% seen once. The TCR originated in a man aged 45 to 70 who received an inactivated influenza vaccine. The genes are TRBV5-1 and TRBJ2-2; D is unclear. This specimen consisted of CD4+ T cells sorted from PBMCs, obtained roughly 24 months after vaccination. In nucleotides, the CDR3 is TGCGCCAGCAGCCAAGAACAAACGAACACCGGGGAGCTGTTTTTT. It is translated as CASSQEQTNTGELFF.